Below, 14 T cell receptor beta chains from the same sample are listed, as sequenced in a study of T cell responses to AZD1222 COVID-19 vaccine. The method was immunoSEQ multiplex PCR; TCRdb's version includes in-frame clones alone and lacks a portion of them. Here the sample spans around 120,000 clones, over 75% being singletons. The sequencing here drew on peripheral blood, taken on day 0 of AZD1222 vaccination. Receptors were obtained from an adult in good health.

The V call is TRBV19, the J call TRBJ2-7; D is ambiguous. Looked up from germline, CDR1 is LNHDA and CDR2 is SQIVND (reference sequence). Trimming shortened V by 9 bases and J by 0 bases, and 18 bases separated the two germline ends. The CDR3 is 15 amino acids. The CDR3 nucleotides are TGTGCCAGCGCGCTCGCGGCCCAGAGCTCCTACGAGCAGTACTTC. It specifies CASALAAQSSYEQYF.

This clone was detected once. The chain employs TRBV7-9 and TRBJ1-1; 9 nucleotides match TRBD1. The CDR3 is 12 amino acids. Unmatched junction bases numbered 4, after V lost 5 bases and J lost 9 bases. Looked up from germline, CDR1 is SEHNR and CDR2 is FQNEAQ (reference sequence). The CDR3 sequence is CASSPGTGKAFF. The CDR3 DNA is TGTGCCAGCAGCCCAGGGACAGGGAAAGCTTTCTTT.

The chain is built from TRBV5-1 and TRBJ1-1; D is unclear. Germline lookup yields CDR1 SGHRS and CDR2 YFSETQ. Trimming removed 2 bases from V and 1 base from J, with 9 bases in between. The CDR3 extends over 14 amino acids. CDR3 bases: TGCGCCAGCAGCTTTAACGGGCCGAACACTGAAGCTTTCTTT. It specifies CASSFNGPNTEAFF.

CDR3 region: CASSFGRLQELFF. The CDR3 coding sequence is TGCGCCAGCAGCTTCGGACGTCTACAGGAGCTGTTTTTT. The V call is TRBV5-1, the J call TRBJ2-2; D gene uncertain. Looked up from germline, CDR1 is SGHRS and CDR2 is YFSETQ. The CDR3 has 13 residues. The V end lost 2 bases, the J end lost 10 bases, and 12 bases lay between the germline ends.

The chain joins TRBV5-1 to TRBJ2-1; 9 bases map to TRBD1. V was clipped by 1 base and J by 3 bases; unmatched bases: 2. Germline-derived CDR1 and CDR2 are SGHRS and YFSETQ. The length of the CDR3 is 15 residues. The CDR3 region is CASSLPGQGYNEQFF. In DNA form, the CDR3 reads TGCGCCAGCAGCTTGCCGGGACAGGGCTACAATGAGCAGTTCTTC. Variable domain in full (rest from reference TRBV5-1 and TRBJ2-1): KAGVTQTPRYLIKTRGQQVTLSCSPISGHRSVSWYQQTPGQGLQFLFEYFSETQRNKGNFPGRFSGRQFSNSRSEMNVSTLELGDSALYLCASSLPGQGYNEQFFGPGTRLTVL.

The rearrangement links TRBV5-1 to TRBJ2-1; 9 nucleotides line up with TRBD2. Germline CDR1 is SGHRS and CDR2 is YFSETQ. V shed 2 bases, J shed 0 bases, and the junction held 6 bases outside the gene matches. CDR3 length equals 17 residues. The CDR3 DNA reads TGCGCCAGCAGCTTCTCAGCGGGGGGAAGCTCCTACAATGAGCAGTTCTTC. Translation gives CASSFSAGGSSYNEQFF.

This clone was seen a few times. The CDR3 bases are TGTGCCACCAATTTTCCTGAGCAGTTCTTC. Its protein product is CATNFPEQFF. The chain joins TRBV6-5 to TRBJ2-1; no reliable D call. Looked up from germline, CDR1 is MNHEY and CDR2 is SVGAGI. V was pared by 10 bases and J by 9 bases, with 10 bases between. This CDR3 contains 10 residues.

The chain has TRBV6-2 or TRBV6-3 and TRBJ2-4, with 7 bases fitting TRBD1. V shed 6 bases and J 2 bases; nucleotides not matched to a gene: 10. The germline V gene encodes CDR1 MNHEY and CDR2 SVGEGT. This CDR3 contains 16 residues. CDR3 bases: TGTGCCAGCAGCACAGGGGTGGCGGCTTCCAAAAACATTCAGTACTTC. Translated, it gives CASSTGVAASKNIQYF.

This clone was recorded only once. Distinct nucleotide sequences in the sample also encode this CDR3. This chain joins TRBV12-3 or TRBV12-4 and TRBJ1-2; 9 bases agree with TRBD1. CDR3 length: 13 residues. V shed 5 bases, J shed 5 bases, and the junction held 3 bases outside the gene matches. CDR3 region: CASSLGQGYGYTF. The CDR3 DNA is TGTGCCAGCAGTCTGGGACAGGGTTATGGCTACACCTTC.

The chain is built from TRBV6-4 and TRBJ1-3; the D is unclear. Germline CDR1 MRHNA, CDR2 SNTAGT. The CDR3 has 15 residues. Trimming removed 1 base at V and 1 base at J, with 8 bases between. The CDR3 DNA sequence: TGTGCCAGCAGTGACTTGGACTGGTCTGGAAACACCATATATTTT. Amino acids: CASSDLDWSGNTIYF.

This sequence joins TRBV19 and TRBJ2-3; D remains unclear. The CDR3 has 15 amino acids. The germline CDR1 and CDR2 sequences are LNHDA and SQIVND (reference sequence). The ends were cut back, 5 bases at V and 0 bases at J, with 12 bases in the middle. The CDR3 DNA is TGTGCCAGTAGTCGATGGATAGCTAGCACAGATACGCAGTATTTT. It codes for CASSRWIASTDTQYF.

This chain uses TRBV7-9 with TRBJ2-5; D uncertain. The CDR3 is 15 residues long. Trimming cost V 1 base and J 2 bases, with 11 bases left between them. The germline V gene encodes CDR1 SEHNR and CDR2 FQNEAQ (reference sequence). This CDR3 reads CASSLVQREQETQYF. Here the CDR3 DNA reads TGTGCCAGCAGCTTAGTCCAGCGAGAGCAAGAGACCCAGTACTTC.

This clone has only one observation. V usage is TRBV29-1 and J usage is TRBJ1-2; D might be TRBD1 (5 bases). The germline V gene has CDR1 SQVTM and CDR2 ANQGSEA. CDR3 size: 13 residues. Trimming removed 7 bases at V and 5 bases at J, with 17 bases between. DNA for the CDR3: TGCAGCGCCTTCAGGGTCGACGGTTATGGCTACACCTTC. This gives the protein CSAFRVDGYGYTF.

The genes are TRBV27 and TRBJ2-7; TRBD1 matches 11 bases. Germline V CDR1 and CDR2: MNHEY, SMNVEV (reference sequence). This CDR3 is 14 amino acids long. Trimming at V came to 7 bases and at J to 4 bases, leaving 6 bases not matched to a gene. CDR3 sequence reads: CASTSGTGGYEQYF. CDR3 bases: TGTGCCAGCACGTCCGGGACAGGGGGGTACGAGCAGTACTTC.